These 30 T cell receptor beta chains share one sample of origin, sequenced in a study of cytomegalovirus exposure and HLA in healthy donors. With 60 Vbeta and 13 Jbeta primers, the PCR was carried out. TCRdb's table, derived via immunoSEQ multiplex PCR, lists solely in-frame clones and lacks some. The repertoire holds more than 85,000 clones, with roughly three quarters as singletons. The sample consisted of PBMCs. Receptor source: a man in his thirties or forties in good health and CMV-seronegative.

The rearrangement joins TRBV19 to TRBJ2-1, with TRBD2 as a possible D gene (5 bases). V lost 5 bases, J lost 2 bases, and 13 bases lay in between. This CDR3 is 15 amino acids long. Germline loops: CDR1 LNHDA, CDR2 SQIVND (reference sequence). CDR3 coding DNA: TGTGCCAGTAGTGGGCTAGCCGTCGCCTACAATGAGCAGTTCTTC. Protein sequence: CASSGLAVAYNEQFF.

V and J are TRBV29-1 and TRBJ1-1; weak D call: TRBD1 (6 bases). Trimming stripped 4 bases from V and 4 bases from J, with 7 bases between. CDR1 and CDR2 (germline): SQVTM, ANQGSEA. The CDR3 contains 11 residues. The CDR3 bases are TGCAGCGTTGGAGGGGGCACTGAAGCTTTCTTT. This codes for CSVGGGTEAFF. The full variable domain, with the rest looked up from reference TRBV29-1 and TRBJ1-1, is SAVISQKPSRDICQRGTSLTIQCQVDSQVTMMFWYRQQPGQSLTLIATANQGSEATYESGFVIDKFPISRPNLTFSTLTVSNMSPEDSSIYLCSVGGGTEAFFGQGTRLTVV.

The rearrangement joins TRBV19 to TRBJ2-5, with 9 bases aligning to TRBD2. Germline-derived CDR1 and CDR2 are LNHDA and SQIVND (reference sequence). V shed 1 base and J 1 base; nucleotides not matched to a gene: 7. The CDR3 is made up of 17 amino acids. CDR3 sequence (DNA): TGTGCCAGTAGTATAGCTGAAACTAGCGGGTTCCAAGAGACCCAGTACTTC. Its translation: CASSIAETSGFQETQYF.

J is TRBJ2-3 and V is TRBV27, with 7 bases that match TRBD2. The CDR3 has 14 residues. V was clipped by 7 bases and J by 4 bases; unmatched bases: 8. Germline-derived CDR1 and CDR2 are MNHEY and SMNVEV (reference sequence). The CDR3 here is CASNRGRRPDTQYF. The CDR3 DNA is TGTGCCAGCAATCGCGGGAGACGGCCAGATACGCAGTATTTT.

The CDR3 sequence is CASSLEVRGGGYTF. As DNA, the CDR3 is TGTGCCAGCAGCTTAGAAGTCAGGGGAGGGGGCTACACCTTC. This chain links TRBV7-9 with TRBJ1-2, with D perhaps TRBD1 (6 bases). V was shortened by 1 base and J by 8 bases, with 14 bases between the two germline ends. Germline lookup yields CDR1 SEHNR and CDR2 FQNEAQ (reference sequence). This CDR3 comprises 14 residues.

The rearrangement uses TRBV2 and TRBJ2-3; 8 nucleotides line up with TRBD2. Looked up from germline, CDR1 is SNHLY and CDR2 is FYNNEI. This CDR3 spans 13 amino acids. The CDR3 sequence: CATGREGTDTQYF. In DNA, the CDR3 is TGTGCTACGGGGCGGGAGGGCACAGATACGCAGTATTTT.

This clone was found a few times. The V call is TRBV6-1, the J call TRBJ1-2; 7 nucleotides line up with TRBD1. Germline CDR1 is MNHNS and CDR2 is SASEGT. CDR3 size: 15 residues. Losses at the gene ends were 2 bases for V and 2 bases for J; bases not matched to a gene: 5. CDR3 amino acids: CASSELTGSNYGYTF. CDR3 in DNA: TGTGCCAGCAGTGAACTGACAGGGTCCAACTATGGCTACACCTTC.

This clone has a handful of counts. This sequence joins TRBV19 and TRBJ2-7; 10 positions match TRBD2. This CDR3 is built from 17 residues. CDR1 and CDR2 from the germline V gene are LNHDA and SQIVND (reference sequence). Trimming removed 5 bases from V and 7 bases from J; junction bases left unmatched: 17. CDR3 protein: CASSAEGLARLEREQYF. The CDR3 nucleotides read TGTGCCAGTAGTGCCGAGGGACTAGCGCGATTGGAGAGGGAGCAGTACTTC. Supplemented by reference TRBV19 and TRBJ2-7, the full variable domain reads DGGITQSPKYLFRKEGQNVTLSCEQNLNHDAMYWYRQDPGQGLRLIYYSQIVNDFQKGDIAEGYSVSREKKESFPLTVTSAQKNPTAFYLCASSAEGLARLEREQYFGPGTRLTVT.

The V call is TRBV30, the J call TRBJ2-3, with D possibly TRBD2 on 6 matching bases. The CDR3 runs 14 residues. V lost 5 bases, J lost 10 bases, and 22 bases lay in between. CDR1 GTSNPN and CDR2 SVGIG come from the germline V gene (reference sequence). The CDR3 DNA sequence: TGTGCCTGGCAGACGGGGGAAAGTTCTTTGGCGCAGTATTTT. This gives the protein CAWQTGESSLAQYF.

The chain carries TRBV2 and TRBJ2-1, with D perhaps TRBD1 (5 bases). The CDR3 loop spans 14 amino acids. Trimming cost V 7 bases and J 4 bases, with 14 bases left between them. CDR1 SNHLY and CDR2 FYNNEI come from the germline V gene. The CDR3 DNA reads as TGTGCCAGCATGTTGGGGCGATTATACAATGAGCAGTTCTTC. This gives the protein CASMLGRLYNEQFF. Using reference TRBV2 and TRBJ2-1 for the parts outside the CDR3, the full variable domain is EPEVTQTPSHQVTQMGQEVILRCVPISNHLYFYWYRQILGQKVEFLVSFYNNEISEKSEIFDDQFSVERPDGSNFTLKIRSTKLEDSAMYFCASMLGRLYNEQFFGPGTRLTVL.

This clone was seen only a few times. The V call is TRBV4-1, the J call TRBJ1-1; 7 bases are shared with TRBD1. Germline V gene lookup returns CDR1 MGHRA and CDR2 YSYEKL. CDR3 length equals 16 residues. The ends lost 4 bases at V and 1 base at J; junction bases unmatched: 9. DNA for the CDR3: TGCGCCAGCAGCCTAATCACAGGGACAGCGAACACTGAAGCTTTCTTT. As protein: CASSLITGTANTEAFF.

The chain combines TRBV19 with TRBJ2-7, with D possibly being TRBD2 (5 bases). CDR3 length equals 14 residues. The germline CDR1 and CDR2 sequences are LNHDA and SQIVND (reference sequence). Trimming pared 6 bases from V and 0 bases from J, leaving 12 bases between. Written as DNA, the CDR3 is TGTGCCAGTAGATCCGAAGGGAGCTCCTACGAGCAGTACTTC. Translation: CASRSEGSSYEQYF.

This chain uses TRBV19 with TRBJ2-1; TRBD2 is a possible D gene (6 bases). CDR1 is LNHDA and CDR2 is SQIVND in the germline V gene (reference sequence). V was cut by 9 bases and J by 4 bases, with 13 bases left in between. The CDR3 has 13 amino acids. The CDR3, as DNA: TGTGCCAGCGGACGGACTACATACAATGAGCAGTTCTTC. Translation gives CASGRTTYNEQFF.

This clone has a handful of counts. The V and J genes are TRBV19 and TRBJ1-4, with 9 bases fitting TRBD1. CDR3 length: 14 amino acids. CDR1 and CDR2 from the germline V gene are LNHDA and SQIVND (reference sequence). J lost 7 bases, V lost 10 bases, and 10 bases had no gene match. CDR3 in DNA: TGTGCCACTACCGGACAGGGGAAAAGTGAAAAACTGTTTTTT. Residues: CATTGQGKSEKLFF.

V and J are TRBV28 and TRBJ2-7; TRBD1 aligns across 7 bases. Trimming removed 5 bases from V and 2 bases from J; junction bases left unmatched: 6. Germline V gene lookup returns CDR1 MDHEN and CDR2 SYDVKM. CDR3 length: 14 residues. The CDR3 region has the DNA TGTGCCAGCAGTATCCGGGACAGAGCCTACGAGCAGTACTTC. Amino acid sequence: CASSIRDRAYEQYF.

The J gene is TRBJ1-2, the V gene TRBV9, with 8 bases matching TRBD1. V gave up 4 bases and J gave up 4 bases; unmatched junction bases: 9. CDR3 length equals 15 residues. Germline CDR1 is SGDLS and CDR2 is YYNGEE. CDR3: CASSSGGRTIYGYTF. The CDR3 DNA reads TGTGCCAGCAGCTCAGGGGGCCGGACGATCTATGGCTACACCTTC.

This chain connects TRBV19 to TRBJ2-1; TRBD2 matches at 14 bases. CDR3 size: 17 residues. V trimming: 6 bases; J trimming: 10 bases; junction bases outside the gene matches: 14. CDR1 is LNHDA and CDR2 is SQIVND in the germline V gene (reference sequence). CDR3 coding DNA: TGTGCCAGTAGAAAAAGAGGGACTAGCGGGAGCAGGGAAGAGCAGTTCTTC. Translating it yields CASRKRGTSGSREEQFF. The variable domain in full, completed from reference TRBV19 and TRBJ2-1, reads DGGITQSPKYLFRKEGQNVTLSCEQNLNHDAMYWYRQDPGQGLRLIYYSQIVNDFQKGDIAEGYSVSREKKESFPLTVTSAQKNPTAFYLCASRKRGTSGSREEQFFGPGTRLTVL.

This clone was observed a few times. The J gene is TRBJ2-1, the V gene TRBV5-1; D may be TRBD2 (6 bases). Looked up from germline, CDR1 is SGHRS and CDR2 is YFSETQ. V lost 0 bases to trimming and J lost 6 bases, with 16 bases between them. This CDR3 has 16 amino acids. The CDR3 sequence: CASSLERREFSNEQFF. The DNA for the CDR3 is TGCGCCAGCAGCTTGGAACGGAGGGAGTTTTCCAATGAGCAGTTCTTC.

This chain connects TRBV30 to TRBJ2-3; 10 nucleotides line up with TRBD1. The CDR3 loop spans 13 amino acids. In germline, CDR1 is GTSNPN, CDR2 SVGIG (reference sequence). With 2 bases clipped from V and 13 bases from J, the junction kept 9 bases outside the gene matches. The CDR3 nucleotides read TGTGCCTGGAGTTCAAATACGGACAGGGGGAAGTATTTT. It is translated as CAWSSNTDRGKYF.

The chain combines TRBV10-3 with TRBJ1-5; 8 nucleotides line up with TRBD1. Germline loops: CDR1 ENHRY, CDR2 SYGVKD. This CDR3 is 13 amino acids long. Losses at the gene ends were 4 bases for V and 7 bases for J; bases not matched to a gene: 3. CDR3: CAISGQGNQPQHF. CDR3 DNA sequence: TGTGCCATCAGTGGACAGGGGAACCAGCCCCAGCATTTT.

V gene TRBV18 combines with J gene TRBJ2-7, with 7 bases matching TRBD1. Germline loops: CDR1 KGHSH, CDR2 LQKENI. The CDR3 sequence is 16 residues long. With 3 bases clipped from V and 4 bases from J, the junction kept 12 bases outside the gene matches. CDR3 nucleotides: TGTGCCAGCTCACCGGTGCAGGGACAGATGGGGTACGAGCAGTACTTC. It codes for CASSPVQGQMGYEQYF.

V is TRBV10-3 and J is TRBJ2-1; possible D gene TRBD2, 5 bases. V was shortened by 4 bases and J by 8 bases, with 15 bases between the two germline ends. The CDR3 is 14 residues long. The V gene's germline CDR1 is ENHRY and CDR2 SYGVKD. CDR3 residues: CAISALAGVDEQFF. The DNA of the CDR3 is TGTGCCATCAGTGCTCTAGCTGGTGTCGATGAGCAGTTCTTC.

Comments on this clone: Different DNA sequences within this sample yield the same CDR3. The chain carries TRBV29-1 and TRBJ1-4; D not resolved. This CDR3 comprises 13 residues. V was shortened by 0 bases and J by 6 bases, with 8 bases between the two germline ends. Germline CDR1 and CDR2: SQVTM and ANQGSEA. The CDR3 sequence is CSVEEGGDEKLFF. In DNA form, the CDR3 reads TGCAGCGTTGAAGAGGGAGGAGATGAAAAACTGTTTTTT.

V is TRBV28 and J is TRBJ2-7; perhaps TRBD1 as D (5 bases). V lost 7 bases and J 1 base, leaving 14 bases between the germline ends. Germline CDR1 is MDHEN and CDR2 is SYDVKM. This CDR3 region has 14 residues. The CDR3 sequence: CASNAGLLSYEQYF. Written as DNA, the CDR3 is TGTGCCAGCAACGCAGGGTTACTATCCTACGAGCAGTACTTC.

This rearrangement joins TRBV14 to TRBJ1-1; TRBD1 is a possible D gene (6 bases). The CDR3 consists of 16 residues. Trimming removed 4 bases from V and 1 base from J, with 16 bases in between. Germline V gene lookup returns CDR1 SGHDN and CDR2 FVKESK. CDR3 bases: TGTGCCAGCAGCCCTCTTGGACAGAGATCGAACACTGAAGCTTTCTTT. Protein: CASSPLGQRSNTEAFF.

This clone was picked up one time. The gene calls are TRBV4-1 and TRBJ2-5; possible D gene TRBD1, 5 bases. The J call is uncertain, as TRBJ2-7 better fits the DNA end. The germline V gene encodes CDR1 MGHRA and CDR2 YSYEKL. The CDR3 length is 16 residues. CDR3 nucleotide sequence: TGCGCCAGCAGCCAACTGACAGCTAGAGATTCCTACGAGCAGTACTTC. As protein: CASSQLTARDSYEQYF.

The CDR3 nucleotides read TGTGCCAGCAGCTTAGTAATGAATCAGCCCCAGCATTTT. This sequence encodes CASSLVMNQPQHF. The gene calls are TRBV11-2 and TRBJ1-5; the D is unclear. The length of the CDR3 is 13 residues. V lost 1 base, J lost 4 bases, and 5 bases lay in between. Germline V CDR1 and CDR2: SGHAT, FQNNGV.

CDR3: CATSDRGQTEAFF. The CDR3 region has the DNA TGTGCCACCAGCGACAGGGGACAAACTGAAGCTTTCTTT. This rearrangement joins TRBV2 to TRBJ1-1, with TRBD1 matching over 8 bases. CDR1 is SNHLY and CDR2 is FYNNEI in the germline V gene. The CDR3 has 13 residues. With V trimmed by 10 bases and J by 5 bases, 9 bases remained unmatched.

The chain is built from TRBV5-6 and TRBJ2-1; 7 bases map to TRBD2. V dropped 1 base and J dropped 6; count of bases not matched to a gene: 16. Looked up from germline, CDR1 is SGHDT and CDR2 is YYEEEE. The CDR3 runs to 18 residues. CDR3 loop: CASSLKAWREQGGNEQFF. Here the CDR3 DNA reads TGTGCCAGCAGCTTGAAGGCGTGGCGGGAGCAGGGCGGCAATGAGCAGTTCTTC.

This chain joins TRBV6-5 and TRBJ2-7; 14 bases are a match to TRBD2. The CDR3 runs 15 residues. CDR1 is MNHEY, CDR2 SVGAGI, per germline. J lost 7 bases, V lost 6 bases, and 8 bases had no gene match. In nucleotides, the CDR3 is TGTGCCAGCAGCACCGGGACTAGCGGGAGTTATGAGCAGTACTTC. This gives the protein CASSTGTSGSYEQYF.